This T cell receptor (beta chain) was sequenced for a study of shared clonotypes between healthy human individuals. Study in general: A donor's plate count was three for CD4 naive and three for CD4 memory; CD8 naive had two and CD8 memory one.

The CDR3 runs to 15 residues. The germline V and J ends were trimmed by 0 bases and 9 bases, with 18 bases remaining between them. Germline V gene data show CDR1 as SGHRS and CDR2 as YFSETQ. Division of CD4+ cells produced a CD45RA+ naive subset and a CD45RA-negative memory subset. Original data processing: Filtering differed because ImmunoSEQ produced junction-only sequences that carried no quality scores. Sequenced by immunoSEQ multiplex PCR; TCRdb stores in-frame clones only, minus some. The DNA gave D and trimming, while V, J and clone size come from that table. The data hold some 2.1 million clones, with 85% to 95% observed a single time.

The V and J genes are TRBV5-1 and TRBJ1-1; possibly TRBD1 for D (6 bases). The sample taken for sequencing was naive CD4+ T cells sorted from blood. Documented subset: CD45RA+ positively selected. The TCR originated in a man in his late teens or twenties in good health. DNA of the CDR3: TGCGCCAGCAGCTTGGACAGGGACTTCCATCACCAAGCTTTCTTT. Translation gives CASSLDRDFHHQAFF. Together with reference TRBV5-1 and TRBJ1-1, the CDR3 gives the full variable domain: KAGVTQTPRYLIKTRGQQVTLSCSPISGHRSVSWYQQTPGQGLQFLFEYFSETQRNKGNFPGRFSGRQFSNSRSEMNVSTLELGDSALYLCASSLDRDFHHQAFFGQGTRLTVV.